This is a list of T cell receptor beta chains from one sample in a study of cytomegalovirus exposure and HLA in healthy donors. Sequenced by immunoSEQ multiplex PCR; TCRdb stores in-frame clones only, minus some. This sample's clone table lists 20,000 to 25,000 clones. Sequenced input: PBMCs. All receptors derive from a man in his sixties in good health and CMV-seropositive. The CDR3 runs from the conserved cysteine through the conserved F or W. A D gene is named only where the DNA matches it firmly.

D: NA; J: TRBJ2-7; V: TRBV6-6; DNA: TGTGCCAGCAGTTACGCCCAGGGTAAGGGGGCCTACGAGCAGTACTTC; CDR3: CASSYAQGKGAYEQYF
D: NA; J: TRBJ1-2; V: TRBV7-8; DNA: TGTGCCAGCAGCCCTAGGCTCGGTGGCTACACCTTC; CDR3: CASSPRLGGYTF
D: TRBD2; J: TRBJ2-7; V: TRBV5-6; DNA: TGTGCCAGCAGCTTGAGTGGTTGGGTCTGGCGTAGCGGGAGAGGCGAGCAGTACTTC; CDR3: CASSLSGWVWRSGRGEQYF
D: TRBD1; J: TRBJ2-7; V: TRBV7-9; DNA: TGTGCCAGCAGCTTAGTCCGGGACAGGGACTACGAGCAGTACTTC; CDR3: CASSLVRDRDYEQYF
D: NA; J: TRBJ2-7; V: TRBV5-1; DNA: TGCGCCAGCAGCTTGGACAGAATTGCGGGCGAGCAGTACTTC; CDR3: CASSLDRIAGEQYF
D: NA; J: TRBJ1-1; V: TRBV7-9; DNA: TGTGCCAGCAGCTCGCCGACAAGCATGAACACTGAAGCTTTCTTT; CDR3: CASSSPTSMNTEAFF
D: TRBD1; J: TRBJ2-5; V: TRBV7-9; DNA: TGTGCCAGCAGCCCGGGACAGTTCGAGACCCAGTACTTC; CDR3: CASSPGQFETQYF
D: NA; J: TRBJ2-1; V: TRBV11-2; DNA: TGTGCCAGCAGCTTAGATCAAGCGGGACAGGTGTTCGGGCAGTTCTTC; CDR3: CASSLDQAGQVFGQFF
D: NA; J: TRBJ1-3; V: TRBV7-9; DNA: TGTGCCAGCAGCCCGTCGGATGGGCGCTCTGGAAACACCATATATTTT; CDR3: CASSPSDGRSGNTIYF
D: NA; J: TRBJ1-2; V: TRBV6-1; DNA: TGTGCCAGCAGTGGGCGTGGGGGGGCTAACTATGGCTACACCTTC; CDR3: CASSGRGGANYGYTF
D: NA; J: TRBJ2-5; V: TRBV5-4; DNA: TGTGCCACGAGGCGTGATAACGAAGAGACCCAGTACTTC; CDR3: CATRRDNEETQYF
D: TRBD1; J: TRBJ2-7; V: TRBV5-1; DNA: TGCGCCAGCAGCGACCGGACAGGGGCAGGCGAGCAGTACTTC; CDR3: CASSDRTGAGEQYF
D: NA; J: TRBJ2-7; V: TRBV30; DNA: TGTGCCTGGAGTGTCCAAGGGGCTGGCAGTTGGTACTTC; CDR3: CAWSVQGAGSWYF
D: TRBD1; J: TRBJ2-7; V: TRBV4-1; DNA: TGCGCCAGCAGCCAAGGGGTGCAGGGGGCCCACGAGCAGTACTTC; CDR3: CASSQGVQGAHEQYF
D: TRBD1; J: TRBJ2-7; V: TRBV7-9; DNA: TGTGCCAGCAGCTCCGGGACAGCTTTCTACGAGCAGTACTTC; CDR3: CASSSGTAFYEQYF
D: NA; J: TRBJ1-5; V: TRBV7-9; DNA: TGTGCCAGCAGCCCCGCGGGGTCCGAGAATCAGCCCCAGCATTTT; CDR3: CASSPAGSENQPQHF
D: NA; J: TRBJ2-5; V: TRBV18; DNA: TGTGCCAGCTCACCCCAGACACCCGTTGAGACCCAGTACTTC; CDR3: CASSPQTPVETQYF
D: NA; J: TRBJ2-7; V: TRBV19; DNA: TGTGCCAGTAGTCTTGACAGGGCGGGGGAGCAGTACTTC; CDR3: CASSLDRAGEQYF
D: NA; J: TRBJ1-2; V: TRBV28; DNA: TGTGCCAGCAGTCCAACTTATGGCTACACCTTC; CDR3: CASSPTYGYTF
D: NA; J: TRBJ2-5; V: TRBV18; DNA: TGTGCCAGCTCACCCCGGAATAGCACGGAGACCCAGTACTTC; CDR3: CASSPRNSTETQYF
D: TRBD1; J: TRBJ1-1; V: TRBV7-9; DNA: TGTGCCAGCAGCTCGACAGGGGGGATCACTGAAGCTTTCTTT; CDR3: CASSSTGGITEAFF
D: NA; J: TRBJ1-1; V: TRBV4-1; DNA: TGCGCCAGCAGCCACCCAGGCCGGACCGGGGCTGAAGCTTTCTTT; CDR3: CASSHPGRTGAEAFF
D: TRBD2; J: TRBJ2-7; V: TRBV6-1; DNA: TGTGCCAGCAGTGTAGCGGGAGGGACCTACGAGCAGTACTTC; CDR3: CASSVAGGTYEQYF
D: TRBD1; J: TRBJ1-2; V: TRBV7-9; DNA: TGTGCCAGCAGTCAAGGGGACAGGTTGTGGGGCTACACCTTC; CDR3: CASSQGDRLWGYTF
D: TRBD2; J: TRBJ2-1; V: TRBV9; DNA: TGTGCCAGCAGCGTAAGCGGGAGTGACAATGAGCAGTTCTTC; CDR3: CASSVSGSDNEQFF
D: NA; J: TRBJ2-3; V: TRBV18; DNA: TGTGCCAGCTCCTCGGAGGCAGATACGCAGTATTTT; CDR3: CASSSEADTQYF
D: NA; J: TRBJ2-7; V: TRBV4-2; DNA: TGTGCCAGCAGCCAAGATAGGCAGCGGAGCACCTACGAGCAGTACTTC; CDR3: CASSQDRQRSTYEQYF
D: TRBD2; J: TRBJ2-3; V: TRBV4-2; DNA: TGTGCCAGCAGCCAGAGACTAGCGGCTAGCACAGATACGCAGTATTTT; CDR3: CASSQRLAASTDTQYF
D: NA; J: TRBJ2-1; V: TRBV5-5; DNA: TGTGCCAGCAGCCGCGGGACTTCTCCATATGAGCAGTTCTTC; CDR3: CASSRGTSPYEQFF
D: NA; J: TRBJ2-1; V: TRBV28; DNA: TGTGCCAGGGGCGATGAGCAGTTCTTC; CDR3: CARGDEQFF
D: NA; J: TRBJ1-1; V: TRBV28; DNA: TGTGCCAGCAGTCAAAGCAAATTCACTGAAGCTTTCTTT; CDR3: CASSQSKFTEAFF
D: TRBD1; J: TRBJ1-3; V: TRBV7-9; DNA: TGTGCCAGCAGCCCGCTCTGGACAGGGATAACCTGGAACACCATATATTTT; CDR3: CASSPLWTGITWNTIYF
D: NA; J: TRBJ2-7; V: TRBV2; DNA: TGTGCCAGCTCTGAGGCAGCCTACGAGCAGTACTTC; CDR3: CASSEAAYEQYF
D: NA; J: TRBJ2-7; V: TRBV6-1; DNA: TGTGCCAGCAGTGAAGGGGGCCCCTACGAGCAGTACTTC; CDR3: CASSEGGPYEQYF
D: NA; J: TRBJ1-4; V: TRBV5-4; DNA: TGTGCCAGCAGCTTGGGGGGGGATGAAAAACTGTTTTTT; CDR3: CASSLGGDEKLFF
D: TRBD2; J: TRBJ2-2; V: TRBV11-1; DNA: TGTGCCAGCAGCTACGGACTAGCGGGTTCCGGGGAGCTGTTTTTT; CDR3: CASSYGLAGSGELFF
D: NA; J: TRBJ1-4; V: TRBV29-1; DNA: TGCAGCGTTGAAATATATGGGGCGAATGAAAAACTGTTTTTT; CDR3: CSVEIYGANEKLFF
D: TRBD1; J: TRBJ1-2; V: TRBV5-6; DNA: TGTGCCAGCAGCTTGGTACAGGGGGCAACCTATGGCTACACCTTC; CDR3: CASSLVQGATYGYTF
D: NA; J: TRBJ2-5; V: TRBV11-2; DNA: TGTGCCACGGGGGAGCGCCTCCAAGAGACCCAGTACTTC; CDR3: CATGERLQETQYF
D: NA; J: TRBJ2-7; V: TRBV4-1; DNA: TGCGCCAGCAGCCCCGGACAGTCCTCCTACGAGCAGTACTTC; CDR3: CASSPGQSSYEQYF
D: TRBD1; J: TRBJ1-5; V: TRBV2; DNA: TGTGCCAGCAGTCGACAGGGAGGAGATCAGCCCCAGCATTTT; CDR3: CASSRQGGDQPQHF
D: NA; J: TRBJ2-7; V: TRBV5-1; DNA: TGCGCCAGCAGCTCGGATCCGGGATACGAGCAGTACTTC; CDR3: CASSSDPGYEQYF
D: TRBD1; J: TRBJ1-2; V: TRBV18; DNA: TGTGCCAGCTCACGCGACAGGGTCAACTATGGCTACACCTTC; CDR3: CASSRDRVNYGYTF
D: NA; J: TRBJ2-7; V: TRBV5-1; DNA: TGCGCCAGCAGCTTGGAAGCTAGCGTCGGCTCCGAGCAGTACTTC; CDR3: CASSLEASVGSEQYF
D: TRBD2; J: TRBJ2-5; V: TRBV5-8; DNA: TGTGCCAGCAGCTTGCGCCAGCGGGAGGAGAAAGAGACCCAGTACTTC; CDR3: CASSLRQREEKETQYF